Sequencing of this T cell receptor (beta chain) was carried out in a study of human T cells and chemical hapten exposure. For the study at large: Donors were sensitized with 2% DPC on the upper inner arm.

The CDR3 has 15 residues. Per germline, CDR1 SGHRS and CDR2 YFSETQ. Deletions cut 0 bases from V and 5 bases from J, with 9 bases between. A single record per CDR3 protein comes from TCRdb applying MiXCR to the RACE reads. The table shows around 380,000 distinct CDR3 sequences, with approximately 5% occurring only once. The sample's time point: patch test 1, 2 weeks after DPC sensitization. Regarding treatment: therapeutic diphenylcyclopropenone sensitization with weekly scalp DPC. This clonotype appeared a few times. V usage is TRBV5-1 and J usage is TRBJ1-6, with D uncertain. The TCR originated in a woman in her 50s with alopecia areata. Some clones in this sample may be carry-over from other donors' samples. The sequences come from whole blood, collected in connection with sensitization to the hapten diphenylcyclopropenone (DPC). The CDR3 DNA reads TGCGCCAGCAGCTTGGATGGGAGAGATAATTCACCCCTCCACTTT. It yields the protein CASSLDGRDNSPLHF.